One sample yielded the 23 T cell receptor beta chains listed below, sequenced in a study of blood T cell repertoires in COVID-19. TCRdb keeps only in-frame clones here, not all; method: immunoSEQ multiplex PCR. The sample lists approximately 200,000 clones, approximately 85% seen once, with over 2.5% in the top ten. Specimen: peripheral blood. These receptors were taken from a man in his 60s with acute or convalescent COVID-19.

The V gene is TRBV7-2, the J gene TRBJ2-7; TRBD1 aligns across 7 bases. The germline gives CDR1 SGHTA, CDR2 FQGNSA. The trim removed 3 bases at V and 3 bases at J, leaving 8 bases unmatched. This CDR3 has 15 amino acids. The CDR3 here is CASSLPGQTIYEQYF. CDR3 sequence (DNA): TGTGCCAGCAGCTTGCCGGGACAGACTATCTACGAGCAGTACTTC.

The chain is built from TRBV7-9 and TRBJ1-2, with unresolved D. This CDR3 spans 16 amino acids. Germline CDR1 reads SEHNR; CDR2 reads FQNEAQ (reference sequence). The germline V and J ends were trimmed by 2 bases and 7 bases, with 20 bases remaining between them. CDR3 DNA: TGTGCCAGCAGCTTATTTGGAGGTATGAGGGATTCTGGCTACACCTTC. Translated, it gives CASSLFGGMRDSGYTF.

The chain employs TRBV3-1 (or the pseudogene TRBV3-2) and TRBJ2-7; 7 positions match TRBD2. The J segment lost 3 bases and the V segment lost 0 bases, leaving 2 bases of the junction unmatched. CDR1 and CDR2 (germline): LGHDT, YNNKEL (reference sequence). The CDR3 has 14 residues. DNA for the CDR3: TGTGCCAGCAGCCAAGAGTTAGCGGGCTACGAGCAGTACTTC. It codes for CASSQELAGYEQYF.

The J gene is TRBJ2-7, the V gene TRBV9; 10 bases match TRBD2. CDR1 SGDLS and CDR2 YYNGEE come from the germline V gene. The ends lost 3 bases at V and 2 bases at J; junction bases unmatched: 11. The CDR3 runs to 17 residues. For the CDR3, the DNA is TGTGCCAGCAGCGCCAGACACTCTAGCGGGGGAGCCTACGAGCAGTACTTC. Translating gives CASSARHSSGGAYEQYF. Supplemented by reference TRBV9 and TRBJ2-7, the full variable domain reads DSGVTQTPKHLITATGQRVTLRCSPRSGDLSVYWYQQSLDQGLQFLIQYYNGEERAKGNILERFSAQQFPDLHSELNLSSLELGDSALYFCASSARHSSGGAYEQYFGPGTRLTVT.

The V call is TRBV2, the J call TRBJ2-5; 8 bases fit TRBD2. The germline V gene encodes CDR1 SNHLY and CDR2 FYNNEI. V dropped 8 bases and J dropped 4; count of bases not matched to a gene: 6. CDR3 size: 13 residues. The DNA for the CDR3 is TGTGCCAGCCGGCCGGGAGGGGGAGAGACCCAGTACTTC. Translating it yields CASRPGGGETQYF.

This rearrangement joins TRBV5-6 to TRBJ2-7; a weak D match, TRBD2 (6 bases). Trimming pared 4 bases from V and 5 bases from J, leaving 16 bases between. The V gene's germline CDR1 is SGHDT and CDR2 YYEEEE. This CDR3 has 14 residues. CDR3 protein: CASSLPGVGNEQYF. CDR3 DNA: TGTGCCAGCAGCCTGCCGGGAGTCGGCAACGAGCAGTACTTC.

In its sample, this clone was seen a few times. V and J are TRBV18 and TRBJ1-5; D is possibly TRBD1 (6 bases). V lost 3 bases and J 6 bases, leaving 15 bases between the germline ends. The CDR3 covers 15 residues. Germline V gene sequence: CDR1 KGHSH, CDR2 LQKENI. The CDR3 is CASSPTGGQGQPQHF. CDR3 sequence (DNA): TGTGCCAGCTCACCTACGGGGGGGCAGGGTCAGCCCCAGCATTTT.

This chain joins TRBV9 and TRBJ2-1; 8 bases agree with TRBD2. CDR1 is SGDLS and CDR2 is YYNGEE in the germline V gene. Losses at the gene ends were 0 bases for V and 6 bases for J; bases not matched to a gene: 11. This CDR3 has 17 amino acids. The CDR3 DNA reads as TGTGCCAGCAGCGTAGTCGATCGGCGGGAGGTTGGCAATGAGCAGTTCTTC. Encoded protein: CASSVVDRREVGNEQFF.

The chain recombines TRBV4-2 with TRBJ1-1, with TRBD1 matching over 8 bases. J lost 2 bases, V lost 3 bases, and 5 bases had no gene match. The CDR3 contains 15 residues. Germline CDR1 and CDR2: LGHNA and YNFKEQ. CDR3 DNA sequence: TGTGCCAGCAGCCATCAGGGGGCGGGAAACACTGAAGCTTTCTTT. It specifies CASSHQGAGNTEAFF.

The CDR3 region is CASRPTGTLYEQYF. The CDR3 coding sequence is TGTGCCAGCAGGCCGACAGGGACCCTCTACGAGCAGTACTTC. The chain carries TRBV7-8 and TRBJ2-7; 7 bases are shared with TRBD1. The V and J ends lost 6 bases and 3 bases, in that order; junction bases with no gene match: 8. The CDR3 is made up of 14 amino acids. Germline CDR1 is SGHVS and CDR2 is FQNEAQ.

This clone was seen only once. The chain carries TRBV5-6 and TRBJ1-5; 7 bases map to TRBD1. With 4 bases clipped from V and 4 bases from J, the junction kept 14 bases outside the gene matches. The germline V gene has CDR1 SGHDT and CDR2 YYEEEE. The CDR3 has 17 amino acids. CDR3 sequence: CASSATGPTIINQPQHF. Here the CDR3 DNA reads TGTGCCAGCAGCGCGACAGGGCCTACAATAATTAATCAGCCCCAGCATTTT.

This sequence joins TRBV11-2 and TRBJ2-5, with 8 bases identical to TRBD2. Germline V gene sequence: CDR1 SGHAT, CDR2 FQNNGV. Losses at the gene ends were 0 bases for V and 10 bases for J; bases not matched to a gene: 4. The length of the CDR3 is 13 residues. CDR3 sequence reads: CASSLEAGEHQYF. The CDR3 nucleotides are TGTGCCAGCAGCTTAGAAGCGGGAGAGCACCAGTACTTC.

V is TRBV28 and J is TRBJ1-6; D is possibly TRBD1 (6 bases). Germline V CDR1 and CDR2: MDHEN, SYDVKM. V was trimmed by 5 bases and J by 2 bases, leaving 16 bases between them. CDR3 length equals 17 residues. The CDR3 loop is CASSPTGQTPYNSPLHF. The DNA for the CDR3 is TGTGCCAGCAGTCCTACAGGGCAGACCCCCTATAATTCACCCCTCCACTTT.

The CDR3 DNA is TGTGCCACCACCGGGGGTAATCAGCCCCAGCATTTT. Amino acids: CATTGGNQPQHF. The V call is TRBV19, the J call TRBJ1-5, with D maybe TRBD1 (5 bases). V was clipped by 10 bases and J by 4 bases, with 11 bases between them. Germline V CDR1 and CDR2: LNHDA, SQIVND (reference sequence). The CDR3 runs to 12 residues.

The rearrangement joins TRBV5-1 to TRBJ2-1, with 7 positions matching TRBD2. V shed 2 bases, J shed 6 bases, and the junction held 8 bases outside the gene matches. The CDR3 is 15 amino acids. Germline V lookup: CDR1 SGHRS, CDR2 YFSETQ. The CDR3 bases are TGCGCCAGCAGCTTTAGCGGACTAGGACTCAATGAGCAGTTCTTC. Translation gives CASSFSGLGLNEQFF.

The chain carries TRBV6-5 and TRBJ2-1, with D tentatively TRBD2 (6 bases). The germline CDR1 and CDR2 sequences are MNHEY and SVGAGI. The CDR3 is 16 amino acids. The V gene lost 3 bases and the J gene lost 4 bases, with 16 bases spanning the gap. Here the CDR3 reads CASSYRRGSHYNEQFF. As DNA, the CDR3 is TGTGCCAGCAGTTATCGGCGGGGATCGCATTACAATGAGCAGTTCTTC.

The chain has TRBV6-5 and TRBJ1-2, with D hard to call. Germline lookup yields CDR1 MNHEY and CDR2 SVGAGI. With 8 bases removed from V and 8 bases from J, the gap between germline ends came to 15 bases. The CDR3 sequence is 12 residues long. The CDR3 sequence is CASSIPIGGYTF. The CDR3 coding sequence is TGTGCCAGCTCGATACCTATCGGGGGCTACACCTTC.

V gene TRBV5-1 combines with J gene TRBJ2-7; D might be TRBD2 (5 bases). This CDR3 spans 15 amino acids. CDR1 is SGHRS, CDR2 YFSETQ, per germline. Trimming removed 4 bases from V and 3 bases from J, with 17 bases in between. In nucleotides, the CDR3 is TGCGCCAGCAGCGATGCTCGGTCAACTAGCTACGAGCAGTACTTC. Amino acid sequence: CASSDARSTSYEQYF.

This clone was found once. The chain uses TRBV7-2 and TRBJ1-3; 9 bases align to TRBD1. CDR3 length: 15 amino acids. The V and J ends lost 4 bases and 2 bases, in that order; junction bases with no gene match: 3. CDR1 is SGHTA, CDR2 FQGNSA, per germline. DNA of the CDR3: TGTGCCAGCAGCTATGGGACAGGGACTGGAAACACCATATATTTT. It yields the protein CASSYGTGTGNTIYF.

The rearrangement links TRBV18 to TRBJ2-2; 7 bases align to TRBD1. Germline V gene lookup returns CDR1 KGHSH and CDR2 LQKENI. The CDR3 sequence is 14 residues long. V trimming: 6 bases; J trimming: 0 bases; junction bases outside the gene matches: 1. The CDR3 protein is CASSGQTNTGELFF. CDR3 nucleotide sequence: TGTGCCAGCTCGGGACAGACGAACACCGGGGAGCTGTTTTTT. The complete variable domain, with remaining parts taken from reference TRBV18 and TRBJ2-2, reads NAGVMQNPRHLVRRRGQEARLRCSPMKGHSHVYWYRQLPEEGLKFMVYLQKENIIDESGMPKERFSAEFPKEGPSILRIQQVVRGDSAAYFCASSGQTNTGELFFGEGSRLTVL.

The rearrangement uses TRBV7-3 and TRBJ2-5; 7 bases match TRBD2. Germline lookup yields CDR1 SGHTA and CDR2 FQGTGA. With V trimmed by 3 bases and J by 4 bases, 2 bases remained unmatched. CDR3 length: 13 amino acids. The DNA of the CDR3 is TGTGCCAGCAGCTTTTGGGGGGGAGAGACCCAGTACTTC. Encoded protein: CASSFWGGETQYF.

The J gene is TRBJ1-1, the V gene TRBV7-9; D call uncertain. Trimming took 3 bases from V and 9 from J, leaving 14 bases between them. The CDR3 has 13 residues. Germline V lookup: CDR1 SEHNR, CDR2 FQNEAQ (reference sequence). The CDR3 bases are TGTGCCAGCAGCTTCCTGGGCAGTCGAAAAGCTTTCTTT. Encoded protein: CASSFLGSRKAFF. Using reference TRBV7-9 and TRBJ1-1 for the parts outside the CDR3, the full variable domain is DTGVSQNPRHKITKRGQNVTFRCDPISEHNRLYWYRQTLGQGPEFLTYFQNEAQLEKSRLLSDRFSAERPKGSFSTLEIQRTEQGDSAMYLCASSFLGSRKAFFGQGTRLTVV.

The chain is built from TRBV2 and TRBJ2-3, with D possibly matching TRBD1 (6 bases). Germline V gene data show CDR1 as SNHLY and CDR2 as FYNNEI. With 3 bases removed from V and 1 base from J, the gap between germline ends came to 8 bases. The CDR3 is 14 amino acids. The DNA of the CDR3 is TGTGCCAGCAGTGAGAGGACAGGCACAGATACGCAGTATTTT. Translation: CASSERTGTDTQYF.